The entry below gives a single T cell receptor beta chain sequence along with its context. Its antigen is currently unknown. CDR1 is LNHDA and CDR2 is SQIVND in the germline V gene (reference sequence). The CDR3 extends over 10 amino acids. The run of the v3.0 immunoSEQ assay was at survey level. Researchers set sequencing to target roughly 40,000-50,000 T-cell genomes per sample. The repertoire was sequenced with immunoSEQ multiplex PCR; TCRdb's copy has only in-frame clones and lacks some. The sample shows tens of thousands of clones, around 85% of them seen only once. These data are taken from a study of long-term antiretroviral therapy in people with HIV. General study points: Against controls, HIV repertoires showed narrower ranges of CDR3 length. ART preceded a rise in diversity that nonetheless stayed lower than in transplant donor controls. Clones showing expansion before ART dominated the repertoire at all time points.

The sample consisted of unsorted PBMCs, taken 1.6 years after starting antiretroviral therapy. The receptor was derived from a man in his forties with HIV. The V and J genes are TRBV19 and TRBJ2-7; 7 bases line up with TRBD2. CDR3 DNA sequence: TGTGCAAGCGGGGAGGACGAGCAGTACTTC. It codes for CASGEDEQYF. Full variable domain (remainder filled in from reference TRBV19 and TRBJ2-7): DGGITQSPKYLFRKEGQNVTLSCEQNLNHDAMYWYRQDPGQGLRLIYYSQIVNDFQKGDIAEGYSVSREKKESFPLTVTSAQKNPTAFYLCASGEDEQYFGPGTRLTVT.